This T cell receptor beta chain stems from a study of beta chain features in type 1 diabetes. The wider study: Age, gender and cell yields were alike across patients and healthy donors.

Sorting produced populations that all topped 95% purity. This clone was seen a few times. Per germline, CDR1 GTSNPN and CDR2 SVGIG (reference sequence). Trimming took off 2 bases at V and 8 bases at J, with 12 bases between the two ends. The CDR3 is 13 residues long. The investigators reverse transcribed all of the isolated RNA, so they sequenced expressed TCRB transcripts. Sequencing was performed with immunoSEQ multiplex PCR; in TCRdb, only in-frame clones are kept and a portion is missing. The sample lists around 430,000 clones; over 25% were seen once. The rearrangement uses TRBV30 and TRBJ1-4; D gene ambiguous. The material sequenced was naive CD4+ T cells from blood. This sequence was found in a man aged 18 to 30 in good health. CDR3: CAWSFSFSEKLFF. CDR3 bases: TGTGCCTGGAGTTTTAGTTTTTCGGAAAAACTGTTTTTT.